This T cell receptor (beta chain) emerged from a study of T cell responses to AZD1222 COVID-19 vaccine. Germline V CDR1 and CDR2: LNHNV, YYDKDF (reference sequence). CDR3 length equals 13 residues. V was clipped by 0 bases and J by 4 bases, with 4 bases between them. On this clone: The antigen remains unidentified.

Study-wide results and limits: Females made up more of the donors, who were largely white British, and clonal diversity may have come out too low. When two AZD1222 doses had been given, Spike-specific TCR breadth and depth rose. Seropositive at baseline were only 5 to 7 AZD1222 recipients.

Sequenced by immunoSEQ multiplex PCR; TCRdb stores in-frame clones only, minus some. Counted here are about 120,000 clones, 85% to 90% occurring once; the ten biggest clones make up approximately 3.1%. The rearrangement uses TRBV15 and TRBJ1-3; D remains ambiguous. Material: peripheral blood, obtained on day 0 of AZD1222 vaccination. This sequence was found in an adult in good health. CDR3 sequence: CATSRDTGNTIYF. CDR3 bases: TGTGCCACCAGCAGAGATACGGGAAACACCATATATTTT.